This is a list of T cell receptor beta chains from one sample in a study of CD8 T cells in ankylosing spondylitis. TCRdb passed the 5' RACE reads through MiXCR, listing each CDR3 protein once. Among some 800,000 distinct CDR3 sequences, around 11% were seen once, and the ten largest hold more than 0.5%. Material: blood, either unsorted or a sorted T cell fraction (not recorded which). These receptors were collected from a male donor with ankylosing spondylitis. CDR3s include the opening cysteine and the closing phenylalanine or tryptophan. The D gene is left open where the match is weak. Part of the rows lack a size; the others show once, few, many or a class for expanded clones.

v_call	clone_size	d_call	j_call	cdr3_aa	cdr3_nt
TRBV7-7	many	TRBD2	TRBJ2-5	CASSLQGEGTQYF	TGTGCTAGCAGCTTACAAGGGGAGGGGACCCAGTACTTC
TRBV20-1	NA	TRBD1	TRBJ1-5	CSARGQGPQPQHF	TGCAGTGCTAGAGGACAGGGGCCTCAGCCCCAGCATTTT
TRBV28	few	NA	TRBJ1-1	CASTRSPNTEAFF	TGTGCCAGCACGAGATCGCCGAACACTGAAGCTTTCTTT
TRBV29-1	few	NA	TRBJ2-3	CSVEGVWGQGTDTQYF	TGCAGCGTTGAGGGAGTCTGGGGGCAGGGCACAGATACGCAGTATTTT
TRBV7-2	NA	TRBD2	TRBJ2-1	CASSRLAGGREQFF	TGTGCCAGCTCCCGACTAGCGGGGGGGCGAGAGCAGTTCTTC
TRBV5-5	few	NA	TRBJ2-2	CASSLRGLTGELFF	TGTGCCAGCAGCTTGAGGGGCCTGACCGGGGAGCTGTTTTTT
TRBV20-1	few	TRBD1	TRBJ2-5	CSATPGTGQETQYF	TGCAGTGCTACACCAGGGACAGGCCAAGAGACCCAGTACTTC
TRBV6-1	few	NA	TRBJ2-5	CASTVDHPETQYF	TGTGCCAGCACTGTTGACCACCCGGAGACCCAGTACTTC
TRBV12-3/TRBV12-4	many	TRBD1	TRBJ1-2	CASGDRGHEVGYTF	TGTGCCAGCGGGGACAGGGGGCATGAAGTGGGCTACACCTTC
TRBV20-1	few	NA	TRBJ2-1	CSAASSGAARYNEQFF	TGCAGTGCTGCCTCTAGTGGGGCGGCCCGCTACAATGAGCAGTTCTTC
TRBV7-7	NA	NA	TRBJ2-5	CASSLQGGDQETQYF	TGTGCTAGCAGCCTACAGGGAGGGGACCAAGAGACCCAGTACTTC
TRBV12-3/TRBV12-4	few	NA	TRBJ1-1	CASSARPLNTEAFF	TGTGCCAGCAGCGCGAGACCGTTGAACACTGAAGCTTTCTTT
TRBV10-3	few	NA	TRBJ1-1	CAISDRRGSLNTEAFF	TGTGCCATCAGTGACCGGAGGGGCAGCTTGAACACTGAAGCTTTCTTT
TRBV15	NA	NA	TRBJ2-7	CATSRGIGQSYEQYF	TGTGCCACCAGCAGAGGGATAGGGCAATCCTACGAGCAGTACTTC
TRBV28	few	NA	TRBJ2-7	CASSLPGVLYEQYF	TGTGCCAGCAGTTTACCGGGGGTTCTTTACGAGCAGTACTTC
TRBV20-1	NA	TRBD1	TRBJ1-1	CSARVPGTAAAFF	TGCAGTGCTAGAGTCCCCGGGACAGCTGCGGCTTTCTTT
TRBV7-2	NA	TRBD1	TRBJ1-2	CASSTAVGQGYGYTF	TGTGCCAGCAGTACCGCTGTCGGACAGGGTTACGGCTACACCTTC
TRBV5-1	few	NA	TRBJ1-1	CASSLRASRRGTEAFF	TGCGCCAGCAGCTTGAGGGCCTCAAGGAGGGGCACTGAAGCTTTCTTT
TRBV19	many	NA	TRBJ2-7	CASSIPGRGSYEQYF	TGTGCCAGTAGTATTCCGGGCAGGGGCTCCTACGAGCAGTACTTC
TRBV5-1	many	TRBD1	TRBJ1-6	CASSATPTWTGNSPLHF	TGCGCCAGCAGCGCGACCCCAACCTGGACAGGGAATTCACCCCTCCACTTT
TRBV28	NA	TRBD1	TRBJ1-4	CASKAGQGYEKLFF	TGTGCCAGCAAGGCGGGACAGGGATATGAAAAACTGTTTTTT
TRBV20-1	few	NA	TRBJ2-7	CSARRSAGDSYEQYF	TGCAGTGCTAGAAGGTCGGCAGGGGACTCCTACGAGCAGTACTTC
TRBV20-1	NA	NA	TRBJ1-4	CSARVPEKLFF	TGCAGTGCTAGAGTACCGGAAAAACTGTTTTTT
TRBV12-3/TRBV12-4	few	TRBD1	TRBJ2-6	CASREQGPNVLTF	TGTGCCAGCAGGGAACAGGGGCCCAACGTCCTGACTTTC
TRBV6-1	NA	NA	TRBJ2-7	CASSEGYYEQYF	TGTGCCAGCAGTGAAGGTTACTACGAGCAGTACTTC
TRBV12-3/TRBV12-4	many	NA	TRBJ1-4	CASSAFRVANEKLFF	TGTGCCAGCAGTGCCTTCAGGGTAGCTAATGAAAAACTGTTTTTT
TRBV20-1	many	NA	TRBJ1-1	CSARGDMNTEAFF	TGCAGTGCTAGGGGTGATATGAACACTGAAGCTTTCTTT
TRBV11-3	NA	TRBD1	TRBJ2-1	CASSSLGDRGRGEQFF	TGTGCCAGCAGCTCCCTGGGGGACAGGGGGCGCGGCGAGCAGTTCTTC
TRBV12-3/TRBV12-4	NA	TRBD1	TRBJ1-5	CASALRDGTGPQHF	TGTGCCAGCGCCTTAAGGGACGGGACAGGGCCCCAGCATTTT
TRBV12-3/TRBV12-4	few	TRBD1	TRBJ2-3	CASSRGDRGATDTQYF	TGTGCCAGCAGCAGAGGCGACAGGGGGGCGACAGATACGCAGTATTTT
TRBV4-1	NA	NA	TRBJ2-7	CASSQVKGSYEQYF	TGCGCCAGCAGCCAAGTAAAGGGATCCTACGAGCAGTACTTC
TRBV4-3	few	NA	TRBJ2-3	CASSQEVGVYTDTQYF	TGCGCCAGCAGCCAAGAAGTGGGGGTCTACACAGATACGCAGTATTTT
TRBV7-8	many	TRBD1	TRBJ2-5	CASSPRQGRTQYF	TGTGCCAGCAGCCCCAGACAGGGGAGGACCCAGTACTTC
TRBV10-3	NA	NA	TRBJ1-2	CAISAGGNYGYTF	TGTGCCATCAGTGCGGGAGGGAACTATGGCTACACCTTC
TRBV7-2	few	TRBD2	TRBJ2-7	CASGRTSGGAGEQYF	TGTGCCAGCGGGAGGACTAGCGGGGGGGCCGGCGAGCAGTACTTC
TRBV20-1	many	TRBD1	TRBJ2-1	CSARDSRRDNEQFF	TGCAGTGCAAGGGACAGCAGGAGAGACAATGAGCAGTTCTTC
TRBV20-1	few	NA	TRBJ1-1	CSAAGAATEAFF	TGCAGTGCCGCCGGGGCCGCCACTGAAGCTTTCTTT
TRBV12-3/TRBV12-4	NA	TRBD2	TRBJ2-1	CASSPRLAGENEQFF	TGTGCCAGCAGTCCCCGACTAGCGGGAGAGAATGAGCAGTTCTTC
TRBV4-1	many	TRBD2	TRBJ2-7	CASSQGAGILSYEQYF	TGCGCCAGCAGCCAAGGAGCGGGAATCTTGAGTTACGAGCAGTACTTC
TRBV6-2/TRBV6-3	few	TRBD2	TRBJ2-1	CASSILAGAYNEQFF	TGTGCCAGCAGCATACTAGCGGGGGCCTACAATGAGCAGTTCTTC
TRBV25-1	NA	TRBD1	TRBJ2-5	CASSEYPRTGQETQYF	TGTGCCAGCAGTGAATACCCCCGGACAGGCCAAGAGACCCAGTACTTC
TRBV7-2	NA	NA	TRBJ2-7	CASSPLVDGSYEQYF	TGTGCCAGCAGCCCACTCGTTGACGGCTCCTACGAGCAGTACTTC
TRBV25-1	many	NA	TRBJ1-4	CASSEWAGQENEKLFF	TGTGCCAGCAGTGAATGGGCGGGACAAGAAAATGAAAAACTGTTTTTT
TRBV7-2	many	NA	TRBJ1-2	CASSPDRIYGYTF	TGTGCCAGCAGCCCTGACAGGATCTATGGCTACACCTTC
TRBV4-1	few	NA	TRBJ1-1	CASSPRATGNTEAFF	TGCGCCAGCAGCCCCAGGGCGACAGGGAACACTGAAGCTTTCTTT
TRBV28	NA	TRBD1	TRBJ2-4	CASSRVGQVFLAKNIQYF	TGTGCCAGCAGTCGGGTGGGACAGGTGTTCCTAGCCAAAAACATTCAGTACTTC
TRBV20-1	many	NA	TRBJ1-5	CSARGTYSNQPQHF	TGCAGTGCTAGGGGGACCTATAGCAATCAGCCCCAGCATTTT
TRBV27	many	TRBD1	TRBJ1-5	CASSPDRVSNQPQHF	TGTGCCAGCAGCCCCGACAGGGTCAGCAATCAGCCCCAGCATTTT
TRBV7-3	many	NA	TRBJ2-2	CASSLRAGLTGELFF	TGTGCCAGCAGCTTACGCGCGGGGCTCACCGGGGAGCTGTTTTTT
TRBV4-3	many	NA	TRBJ1-2	CASSLTPGPTSNYGYTF	TGCGCCAGCAGCCTAACCCCCGGGCCAACTAGTAACTATGGCTACACCTTC